Listed below are T cell receptor beta chains from one sample, sequenced in a study of beta chain features in type 1 diabetes. Only in-frame clones appear in the TCRdb table, and some are missing; sequencing was by immunoSEQ multiplex PCR. The profile shows more than 250,000 clones, 13% to 15% of them singletons. The material sequenced was naive CD4+ T cells from blood. The receptor source for this set is a man aged 25-45 years with type 1 diabetes. Both conserved end residues are part of each CDR3. The D gene is left open where the match is weak. Size tells how often a clone was seen (once, few, many) or the class of an expanded clone, and some rows leave it out.

DNA	CDR3	J	D	size	V
TGCGCCAGCAGCCGCCGAGGAGGCGGGAGAGGAGTAGATACGCAGTATTTT	CASSRRGGGRGVDTQYF	TRBJ2-3	TRBD2	NA	TRBV4-3
TGCGCCAGCAGTGGCGGGAGAGGGTACACAGATACGCAGTATTTT	CASSGGRGYTDTQYF	TRBJ2-3	TRBD2	few	TRBV4-3
TGCGCCAGCAACGATCCGGGAGATGGAAACATTCAGTACTTC	CASNDPGDGNIQYF	TRBJ2-4	NA	NA	TRBV5-1
TGTGCCAGCAAATTATCCTACGAGCTCGAGCAGTACTTC	CASKLSYELEQYF	TRBJ2-7	NA	many	TRBV16
TGTGCCAGCAGCTTGGCACAAAACTATGGCTACACCTTC	CASSLAQNYGYTF	TRBJ1-2	NA	few	TRBV5-4
TGTGCCTGGAGTGTAAACGGGGGCACTGAAGCTTTCTTT	CAWSVNGGTEAFF	TRBJ1-1	NA	few	TRBV30
TGTGCCAGCAGCTTCGGGACTAGCGGAACCAATGAGCAGTTCTTC	CASSFGTSGTNEQFF	TRBJ2-1	TRBD2	few	TRBV7-2
TGTGCCAGCAGCCCGCGGACTAATTCGGGCCACAATGAGCAGTTCTTC	CASSPRTNSGHNEQFF	TRBJ2-1	NA	NA	TRBV9
TGTGCCAGCTCACCAGCTAACAGTTTCTGGGACACTGAAGCTTTCTTT	CASSPANSFWDTEAFF	TRBJ1-1	NA	few	TRBV18
TGTGCCAGCAGCTTGCAGGGGGCGCCAGGCGAGCAGTACTTC	CASSLQGAPGEQYF	TRBJ2-7	TRBD1	NA	TRBV5-4
TGTGCCAGCGGAGGGCACAGCTCTGGGCAGTACTTC	CASGGHSSGQYF	TRBJ2-7	NA	NA	TRBV2
TGTGCCAGCAGCACTGGACAGGACTACGAGCAGTACTTC	CASSTGQDYEQYF	TRBJ2-7	TRBD1	NA	TRBV28
TGTGCCAGCAGCCAAGTGGGGGGATCCTACAATGAGCAGTTCTTC	CASSQVGGSYNEQFF	TRBJ2-1	NA	few	TRBV14
TGTGCCACCAGACCGGACTACAACACCGGGGAGCTGTTTTTT	CATRPDYNTGELFF	TRBJ2-2	NA	few	TRBV15
TGTGCCAGCAGTTACGGTGAGCAGTTCTTC	CASSYGEQFF	TRBJ2-1	NA	NA	TRBV28
TGCGCCAGCAGCTTGGGGGGACTAGCGGGAGGCTTCGCGGACGAGCAGTACTTC	CASSLGGLAGGFADEQYF	TRBJ2-7	TRBD2	NA	TRBV5-1